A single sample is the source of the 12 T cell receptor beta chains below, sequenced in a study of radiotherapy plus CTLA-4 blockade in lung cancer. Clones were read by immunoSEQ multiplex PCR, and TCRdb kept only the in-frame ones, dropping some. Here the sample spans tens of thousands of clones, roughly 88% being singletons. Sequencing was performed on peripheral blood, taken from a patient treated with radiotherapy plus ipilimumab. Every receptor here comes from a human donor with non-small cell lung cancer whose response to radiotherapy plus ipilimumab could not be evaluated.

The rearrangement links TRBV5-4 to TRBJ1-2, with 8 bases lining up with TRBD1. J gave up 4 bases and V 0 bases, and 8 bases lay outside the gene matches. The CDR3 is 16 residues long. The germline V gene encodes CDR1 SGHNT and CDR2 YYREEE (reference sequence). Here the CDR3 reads CASSLGAGGSIYGYTF. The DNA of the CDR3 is TGTGCCAGCAGCTTGGGCGCAGGGGGCAGCATCTATGGCTACACCTTC.

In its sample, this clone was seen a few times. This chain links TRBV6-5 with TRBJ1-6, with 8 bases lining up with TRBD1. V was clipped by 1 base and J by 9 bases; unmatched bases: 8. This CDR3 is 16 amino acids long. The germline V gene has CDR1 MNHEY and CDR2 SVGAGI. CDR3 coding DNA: TGTGCCAGCAGTTACTGGGGCCGGACAGGGCCTTCACCCCTCCACTTT. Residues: CASSYWGRTGPSPLHF.

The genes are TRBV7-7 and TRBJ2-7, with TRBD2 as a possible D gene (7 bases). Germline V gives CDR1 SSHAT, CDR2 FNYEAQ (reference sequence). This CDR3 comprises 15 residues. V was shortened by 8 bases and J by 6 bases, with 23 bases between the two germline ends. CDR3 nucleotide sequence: TGTGCCAGCTCCCGTAACTCGGGGGGCTCTGGCGAGCAGTACTTC. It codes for CASSRNSGGSGEQYF.

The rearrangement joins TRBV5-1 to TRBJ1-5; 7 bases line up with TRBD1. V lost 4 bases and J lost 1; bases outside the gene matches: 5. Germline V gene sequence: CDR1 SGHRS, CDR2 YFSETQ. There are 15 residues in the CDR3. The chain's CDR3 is CASSHRGGSNQPQHF. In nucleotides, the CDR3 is TGCGCCAGCAGCCACAGGGGTGGGAGCAATCAGCCCCAGCATTTT.

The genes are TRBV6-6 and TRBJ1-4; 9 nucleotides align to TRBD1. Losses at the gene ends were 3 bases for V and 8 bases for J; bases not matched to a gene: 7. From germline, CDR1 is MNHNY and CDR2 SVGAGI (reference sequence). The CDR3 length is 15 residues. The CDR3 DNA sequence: TGTGCCAGCAGTTATGGACAGGGGAAAGACGAAAAACTGTTTTTT. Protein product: CASSYGQGKDEKLFF.

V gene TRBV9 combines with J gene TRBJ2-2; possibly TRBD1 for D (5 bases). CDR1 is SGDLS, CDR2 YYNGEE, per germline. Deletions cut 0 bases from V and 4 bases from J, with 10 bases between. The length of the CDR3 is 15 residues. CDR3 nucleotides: TGTGCCAGCAGCGTAGCAGGGTTAGGCACCGGGGAGCTGTTTTTT. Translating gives CASSVAGLGTGELFF.

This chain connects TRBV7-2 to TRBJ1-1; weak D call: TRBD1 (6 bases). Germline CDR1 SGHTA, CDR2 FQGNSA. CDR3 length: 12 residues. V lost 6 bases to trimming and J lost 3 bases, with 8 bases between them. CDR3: CASRRQDTEAFF. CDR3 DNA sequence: TGTGCCAGCAGGAGACAGGACACTGAAGCTTTCTTT.

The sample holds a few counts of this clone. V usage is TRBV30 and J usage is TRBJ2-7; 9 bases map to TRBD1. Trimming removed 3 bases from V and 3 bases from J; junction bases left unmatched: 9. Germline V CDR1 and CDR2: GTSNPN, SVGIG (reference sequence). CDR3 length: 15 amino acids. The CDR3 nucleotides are TGTGCCTGGAGCAAGCCCCGGGACAGGGTCTACGAGCAGTACTTC. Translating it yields CAWSKPRDRVYEQYF.

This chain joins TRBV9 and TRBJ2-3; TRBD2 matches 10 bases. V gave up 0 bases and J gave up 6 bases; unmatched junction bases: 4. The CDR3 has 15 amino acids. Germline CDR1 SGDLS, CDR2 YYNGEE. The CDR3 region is CASSVGLAGEDTQYF. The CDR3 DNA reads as TGTGCCAGCAGCGTAGGGCTAGCGGGAGAGGATACGCAGTATTTT.

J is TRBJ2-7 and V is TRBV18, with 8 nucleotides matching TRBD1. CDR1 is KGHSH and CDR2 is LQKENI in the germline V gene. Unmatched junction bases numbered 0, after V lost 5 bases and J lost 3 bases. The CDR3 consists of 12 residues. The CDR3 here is CASSGQGYEQYF. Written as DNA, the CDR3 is TGTGCCAGCTCAGGACAGGGCTACGAGCAGTACTTC.

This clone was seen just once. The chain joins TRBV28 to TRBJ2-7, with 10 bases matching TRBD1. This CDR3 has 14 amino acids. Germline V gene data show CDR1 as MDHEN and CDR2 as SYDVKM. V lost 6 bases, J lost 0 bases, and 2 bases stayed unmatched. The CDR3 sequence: CASRTGGSSYEQYF. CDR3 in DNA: TGTGCCAGCAGGACAGGGGGCTCCTCCTACGAGCAGTACTTC.

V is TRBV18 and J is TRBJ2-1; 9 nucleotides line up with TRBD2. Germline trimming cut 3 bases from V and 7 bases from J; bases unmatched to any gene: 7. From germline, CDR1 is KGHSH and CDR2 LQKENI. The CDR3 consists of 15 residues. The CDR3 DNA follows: TGTGCCAGCTCACCGTTAGCGGGAGTGGGGAATGAGCAGTTCTTC. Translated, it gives CASSPLAGVGNEQFF.